This TCR beta chain was captured by sequencing in a study of cytomegalovirus exposure and HLA in healthy donors. Study context: Genotyping of 430 or so donors showed that 80% to 85% belonged to the Caucasian-associated ancestry cluster. Study conclusions and caveats: The authors judged a highly shared variant cluster likely a sequencing artifact. In an earlier analysis, productive rearrangement rates for most beta V segments clustered near 87% or 30%. A later analysis showed HLA-associated TCR beta chains outstripping equally common others in clonal expansion.

This clone was detected a few times. The antigen is not known. CDR3 length: 15 amino acids. Germline CDR1 and CDR2: LNHDA and SQIVND (reference sequence). The V end was cut by 3 bases, the J end by 2 bases, with 10 bases between. 13 Jbeta primers and 60 Vbeta primers were used for the PCR. Produced via immunoSEQ multiplex PCR; TCRdb's table is partial and in-frame only. The data show more than 150,000 clones, 80% seen once. The sequence was collected from a middle-aged man in good health and CMV-seropositive. The chain has TRBV19 and TRBJ2-2; possible D gene TRBD1, 5 bases. The sequenced material came from PBMCs. The CDR3 reads CASSMYRGNTGELFF. The CDR3 region has the DNA TGTGCCAGTAGTATGTATAGGGGTAACACCGGGGAGCTGTTTTTT.